A selection of T cell receptor beta chains follows, all from one sample in a study of neoadjuvant nivolumab and ipilimumab in lung cancer. Measured with immunoSEQ multiplex PCR; TCRdb has only the in-frame clones, and not every one. The sample lists about 27,000 clones, about three quarters occurring once. The sample was tumor tissue, taken after neoadjuvant nivolumab, alone or with ipilimumab, at or shortly before surgery. All receptors derive from an adult with non-small cell lung cancer. Each CDR3 is given with its conserved first and last residue. The order of the fields is clone size, V gene, CDR3 length, D gene, J gene, CDR3 protein, CDR3 DNA. A D gene is named only where the DNA matches it firmly. The size field is filled for only some rows; it gives once, few, many or a size class.

abundance: -; v_gene: TRBV7-8; len: 17; d_gene: TRBD1; j_gene: TRBJ1-5; CDR3aa: CASSYTPGQGGNQPQHF; CDR3nt: TGTGCCAGCAGCTACACCCCGGGACAGGGGGGCAATCAGCCCCAGCATTTT
abundance: -; v_gene: TRBV5-1; len: 15; d_gene: -; j_gene: TRBJ1-3; CDR3aa: CASSPQGFSGNTIYF; CDR3nt: TGCGCCAGCAGCCCTCAGGGGTTCTCTGGAAACACCATATATTTT
abundance: once; v_gene: TRBV11-2; len: 13; d_gene: TRBD1; j_gene: TRBJ1-6; CDR3aa: CASRGQVHSPLHF; CDR3nt: TGTGCCAGCAGGGGACAGGTGCACTCACCCCTCCACTTT
abundance: -; v_gene: TRBV2; len: 13; d_gene: -; j_gene: TRBJ2-2; CDR3aa: CASSDREGGELFF; CDR3nt: TGTGCCAGCAGTGACAGGGAAGGGGGGGAGCTGTTTTTT
abundance: -; v_gene: TRBV7-9; len: 14; d_gene: TRBD1; j_gene: TRBJ1-1; CDR3aa: CASSGQGASTEAFF; CDR3nt: TGTGCCAGCAGCGGACAGGGGGCATCCACTGAAGCTTTCTTT
abundance: few; v_gene: TRBV7-8; len: 13; d_gene: TRBD1; j_gene: TRBJ1-2; CDR3aa: CASSPGQPYGYTF; CDR3nt: TGTGCCAGCAGCCCGGGACAGCCCTATGGCTACACCTTC
abundance: -; v_gene: TRBV6-6; len: 14; d_gene: -; j_gene: TRBJ1-5; CDR3aa: CASSYALGNQPQHF; CDR3nt: TGTGCCAGCAGTTACGCCCTTGGCAATCAGCCCCAGCATTTT
abundance: -; v_gene: TRBV7-3; len: 14; d_gene: -; j_gene: TRBJ2-2; CDR3aa: CASSPSGMAGELFF; CDR3nt: TGTGCCAGCAGCCCTTCTGGAATGGCCGGGGAGCTGTTTTTT
abundance: -; v_gene: TRBV5-1; len: 15; d_gene: -; j_gene: TRBJ1-3; CDR3aa: CASSLDGNTGNTIYF; CDR3nt: TGCGCCAGCAGCTTGGACGGGAACACTGGAAACACCATATATTTT
abundance: -; v_gene: TRBV30; len: 12; d_gene: -; j_gene: TRBJ1-1; CDR3aa: CAWSMGVTEAFF; CDR3nt: TGTGCCTGGAGTATGGGAGTCACTGAAGCTTTCTTT
abundance: -; v_gene: TRBV6-5; len: 15; d_gene: TRBD2; j_gene: TRBJ2-1; CDR3aa: CASSYLAGGVNEQFF; CDR3nt: TGTGCCAGCAGTTACTTGGCGGGGGGGGTAAATGAGCAGTTCTTC